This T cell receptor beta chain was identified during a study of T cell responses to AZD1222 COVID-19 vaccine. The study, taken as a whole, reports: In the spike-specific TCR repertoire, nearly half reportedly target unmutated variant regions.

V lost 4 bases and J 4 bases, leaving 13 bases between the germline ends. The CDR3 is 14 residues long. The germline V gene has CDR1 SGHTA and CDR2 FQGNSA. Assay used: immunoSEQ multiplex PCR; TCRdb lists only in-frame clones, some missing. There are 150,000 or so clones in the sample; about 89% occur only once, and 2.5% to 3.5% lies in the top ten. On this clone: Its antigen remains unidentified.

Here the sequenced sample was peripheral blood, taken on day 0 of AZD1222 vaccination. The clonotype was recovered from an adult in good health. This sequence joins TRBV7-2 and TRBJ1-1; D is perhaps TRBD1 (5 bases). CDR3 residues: CASSSQGRGTEAFF. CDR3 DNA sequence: TGTGCCAGCAGCTCCCAGGGTCGGGGCACTGAAGCTTTCTTT.